A few counts support the clone carrying this TCR beta chain. This specimen comes from a study of identical twins. TCRdb used MiXCR to reprocess the 5' RACE reads, holding one entry per CDR3 protein. Among around 280,000 distinct CDR3 sequences listed, about 8.9% were seen once. Germline values: CDR1 MNHNS, CDR2 SASEGT. The CDR3 is 15 residues long. V lost 2 bases and J 1 base, leaving 9 bases between the germline ends. The sample also formed part of further work on yellow fever vaccine responses in identical twins.

Sequences were obtained from memory (CD45RO+) T cells sorted from blood. This sequence originates from a woman between 18 and 29 years old in good health. The chain couples TRBV6-1 to TRBJ2-1, with D tentatively TRBD2 (5 bases). CDR3 amino acids: CASSEISGSYNEQFF. In DNA form, the CDR3 reads TGTGCCAGCAGTGAAATCAGCGGATCCTACAATGAGCAGTTCTTC.